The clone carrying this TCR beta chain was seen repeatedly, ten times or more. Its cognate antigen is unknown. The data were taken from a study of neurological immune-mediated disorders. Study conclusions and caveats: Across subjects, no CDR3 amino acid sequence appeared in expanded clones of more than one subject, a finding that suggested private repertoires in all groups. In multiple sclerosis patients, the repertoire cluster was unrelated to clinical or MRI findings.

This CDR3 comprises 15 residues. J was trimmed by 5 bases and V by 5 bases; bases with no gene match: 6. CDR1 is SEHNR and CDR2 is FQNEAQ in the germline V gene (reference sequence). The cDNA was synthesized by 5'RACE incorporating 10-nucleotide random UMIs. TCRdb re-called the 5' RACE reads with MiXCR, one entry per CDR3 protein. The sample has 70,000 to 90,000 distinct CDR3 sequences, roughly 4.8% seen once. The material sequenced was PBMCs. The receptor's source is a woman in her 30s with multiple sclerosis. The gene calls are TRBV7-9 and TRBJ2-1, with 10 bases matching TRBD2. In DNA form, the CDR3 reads TGTGCCAGCAGCGACGGCGGGACTAGCGACAATGAGCAGTTCTTC. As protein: CASSDGGTSDNEQFF.